The rows below give T cell receptor beta chains drawn from one sample of a study of blood T cells in healthy people across ages. TCRdb analysed the 5' RACE reads with MiXCR anew, one entry per CDR3 protein. The table shows hundreds of thousands of distinct CDR3 sequences, with about 52% occurring only once. The sequenced material came from blood. Receptors were obtained from a woman in her fifties or sixties in good health. CDR3s include the opening cysteine and the closing phenylalanine or tryptophan. The order of the fields is D gene, V gene, J gene, clone size, CDR3 DNA, CDR3 protein. D genes are given only for firm matches. Not all rows give a size; the values are once, few, many and, for expanded clones, a class.

NA,TRBV11-2,TRBJ1-6,NA,TGTGCCAGCAGCTTAGTACAGGGAGATTCACCCCTCCACTTT,CASSLVQGDSPLHF
NA,TRBV6-2/TRBV6-3,TRBJ2-7,few,TGTGCCAGCGAGAGGGGGGGCTCCTACGAGCAGTACTTC,CASERGGSYEQYF
NA,TRBV6-2/TRBV6-3,TRBJ2-3,few,TGTGCCACGGGACTCGCAAGAGATACGCAGTATTTT,CATGLARDTQYF
NA,TRBV2,TRBJ1-2,NA,TGTGCCAGTCGCCGGGACCAAAACTCCTATGGCTACACCTTC,CASRRDQNSYGYTF
TRBD2,TRBV28,TRBJ2-7,NA,TGTGCCAGCAGTTTTGCTAGCGGGAGCTCCTACGAGCAGTACTTC,CASSFASGSSYEQYF
TRBD1,TRBV28,TRBJ2-7,NA,TGTGCCAGCAGTCCAACGGGACAGGGGGCCCGGGAGCAGTACTTC,CASSPTGQGAREQYF
NA,TRBV4-2,TRBJ2-3,NA,TGTGCCAGCAGCCAAGATGAGGCTAGTTCAGATACGCAGTATTTT,CASSQDEASSDTQYF
TRBD1,TRBV3-1,TRBJ2-7,few,TGTGCCAGCAGCCAAGTTTCGGGGACAGGAGCCTACGAGCAGTACTTC,CASSQVSGTGAYEQYF
NA,TRBV20-1,TRBJ2-5,few,TGCAGTGCTAGTTCGGGGGCCGCGTACCAAGAGACCCAGTACTTC,CSASSGAAYQETQYF
TRBD2,TRBV7-3,TRBJ2-5,once,TGTGCCAGCAGCTTAAATAGCGGGAGTTTTGAGACCCAGTACTTC,CASSLNSGSFETQYF
TRBD2,TRBV3-1,TRBJ2-3,few,TGTGCCAGCAGCCAAGCCGCCGGTAGCGGGAGGGTGCATACGCAGTATTTT,CASSQAAGSGRVHTQYF
NA,TRBV7-3,TRBJ2-3,NA,TGTGCCAGCAGCTTAAGGGGCTTCAGCACAGATACGCAGTATTTT,CASSLRGFSTDTQYF
NA,TRBV11-1,TRBJ2-1,many,TGTGCCAGCAGCCCACGGGGCCGCCATGAGCAGTTCTTC,CASSPRGRHEQFF
NA,TRBV7-9,TRBJ1-1,NA,TGTGCCAGCAGCCGCTGGGACGTGGGTGAAGCTTTCTTT,CASSRWDVGEAFF
TRBD2,TRBV4-3,TRBJ2-7,once,TGCGCCAGCAGCCAAGATCCCCTAGCGGAGGTCCACGAGCAGTACTTC,CASSQDPLAEVHEQYF
NA,TRBV11-1,TRBJ2-5,many,TGTGCCAGCAGCTTAGAGGGCTCGTACCAAGAGACCCAGTACTTC,CASSLEGSYQETQYF
NA,TRBV29-1,TRBJ1-1,NA,TGCGGGTCCGACAGCCAGAACACTGAAGCTTTCTTT,CGSDSQNTEAFF
NA,TRBV6-6,TRBJ2-1,NA,TGTGCCAGCAGTTACGGGCAGGTATCCTACAATGAGCAGTTCTTC,CASSYGQVSYNEQFF
NA,TRBV6-5,TRBJ2-7,NA,TGTGCCAACAGTCCCGGACGCCCGAGCTTCTACGAGCAGAACTTC,CANSPGRPSFYEQNF
TRBD1,TRBV15,TRBJ1-2,NA,TGTGCCACACATCCGGGACAGGCTTCTAACTATGGCTACACCTTC,CATHPGQASNYGYTF
TRBD2,TRBV6-2/TRBV6-3,TRBJ2-1,NA,TGTGCCAGCAGCCCGAGCGGGAGAGAACACAATGAGCAGTTCTTC,CASSPSGREHNEQFF
TRBD2,TRBV4-3,TRBJ2-1,NA,TGCGCCAGCAGCCAAGATTGGACTAGCGGGAGGGGTCCCTACAATGAGCAGTTCTTC,CASSQDWTSGRGPYNEQFF
TRBD2,TRBV7-2,TRBJ2-7,NA,TGTGCCAGCAGCTCCGGGACTAGCGGGGACGAGCAGTACTTC,CASSSGTSGDEQYF
TRBD1,TRBV20-1,TRBJ2-4,NA,TGCAGTGCTGGTACCGGGACAGGGTCTGAGGAGCAGTACTTC,CSAGTGTGSEEQYF
NA,TRBV28,TRBJ2-7,many,TGTGCCAGCAGACCGGGACCTACCTACGAGCAGTACTTC,CASRPGPTYEQYF
TRBD2,TRBV7-3,TRBJ2-7,NA,TGTGCCAGCAGCAAGGGACTAGCGGGAGCGTACGAGCAGTACTTC,CASSKGLAGAYEQYF
NA,TRBV18,TRBJ2-3,NA,TGTGCCAGCTCAATTTTGACGAGCGCAGTGGGAGATACGCAGTATTTT,CASSILTSAVGDTQYF
TRBD1,TRBV7-9,TRBJ2-1,NA,TGTGCCAGCAGCGGGACAGGGGCTGGAACCCATGAGCAGTTCTTC,CASSGTGAGTHEQFF
TRBD2,TRBV4-3,TRBJ2-5,NA,TGCGCCAGCAGCCAAGAGACTAGCGGGAGTGAGCAGTACTTC,CASSQETSGSEQYF
NA,TRBV3-1,TRBJ1-4,NA,TGTGCCAGCAGCCAATGGGAATTTCGGAATGAAAAACTGTTTTTT,CASSQWEFRNEKLFF
NA,TRBV6-5,TRBJ1-4,NA,TGTGCCAGTAGGAGGGTCCCAGAGAATGAAAAACTGTTTTTT,CASRRVPENEKLFF
NA,TRBV7-2,TRBJ1-4,few,TGTGCCAGCAGCCCCTCCTTGCGGAGGGGTGAAAAACTGTTTTTT,CASSPSLRRGEKLFF
NA,TRBV12-3/TRBV12-4,TRBJ1-1,NA,TGTGCCAGCACTCCGTTTAGTGCCACTGAAGCTTTCTTT,CASTPFSATEAFF
TRBD1,TRBV12-3/TRBV12-4,TRBJ2-3,few,TGTGCCAGCACCCGGGACAGGGTCACAGATACGCAGTATTTT,CASTRDRVTDTQYF
TRBD2,TRBV5-1,TRBJ2-1,NA,TGCGCCAGCAGCCGGGGGGGGACTAGCGGTTACAATGAGCAGTTCTTC,CASSRGGTSGYNEQFF
TRBD1,TRBV5-1,TRBJ2-1,NA,TGCGCCAGCAGCTTTTCGCCGGGACAGGGGTCGAATGAGCAGTTCTTC,CASSFSPGQGSNEQFF
TRBD2,TRBV7-2,TRBJ2-3,NA,TGTGCCAGCAGCCCCCGGACTAGCGCAGCAAACTGGGCTCCCTCAGATACGCAGTATTTT,CASSPRTSAANWAPSDTQYF
NA,TRBV7-9,TRBJ1-2,few,TGTGCCAGCAGCCACAGGGATTATGGCTACACCTTC,CASSHRDYGYTF
TRBD2,TRBV12-3/TRBV12-4,TRBJ2-7,few,TGTGCCAGCAGTTTTAGGCTAGCGGGAGGGAACGAGCAGTACTTC,CASSFRLAGGNEQYF
NA,TRBV20-1,TRBJ2-7,NA,TGCAGTGTGCTTAAAAGGGGGTTGTACGAGCAGTACTTC,CSVLKRGLYEQYF
NA,TRBV25-1,TRBJ2-7,few,TGTGCCAGCAGTGATTCGCGAGAAATCTCCTACGAGCAGTACTTC,CASSDSREISYEQYF
NA,TRBV7-2,TRBJ2-2,NA,TGTGCCAGCAGCGCCTGGACTGCCGGGGAGCTGTTTTTT,CASSAWTAGELFF